The rows below give T cell receptor beta chains drawn from one sample of a study of cytomegalovirus exposure and HLA in healthy donors. Here immunoSEQ multiplex PCR was the method, and the copy in TCRdb shows in-frame clones only, minus some. The table records 150,000 or so clones, 70% to 90% of them present only once. Sequenced input: PBMCs. The receptor source for this set is a human donor in good health. Both conserved end residues are part of each CDR3. Fields, in order: V gene, J gene, CDR3 protein.

TRBV4-1	TRBJ2-7	CASRSLAGSLEQYF
TRBV4-2	TRBJ2-1	CASSRGRGTGYNEQFF
TRBV27	TRBJ2-6	CASSHYRRGTGANVLTF
TRBV6-1	TRBJ2-7	CASSLGTGSSYEQYF
TRBV9	TRBJ1-5	CARRQGLRPQHF
TRBV2	TRBJ1-2	CASSENRGGYGYTF
TRBV6-5	TRBJ2-4	CASSYSGGGKNIQYF
TRBV19	TRBJ2-1	CASSIPWDRSSYNEQFF
TRBV5-1	TRBJ2-3	CASSLFPAGSTDTQYF
TRBV7-2	TRBJ1-6	CASRLAQGGNSPLHF
TRBV27	TRBJ2-7	CASSLRLAGGQNEQYF
TRBV5-1	TRBJ1-5	CASSWGDRDNQPQHF
TRBV6-5	TRBJ1-6	CASSRDRDNSPLHF
TRBV19	TRBJ2-3	CASTTQVVQGGTDTQYF
TRBV4-1	TRBJ1-5	CASSQGRGPRGSNQPQHF
TRBV6-5	TRBJ1-2	CASSYGTATYGYTF
TRBV27	TRBJ1-2	CASSLLVGGGYTF
TRBV27	TRBJ1-1	CASRDPGAEAFF
TRBV6-1	TRBJ2-2	CAAAGWTGELFF
TRBV25-1	TRBJ2-7	CASSSTSGSYEQYF
TRBV7-8	TRBJ2-7	CASVSWHSPYEQYF
TRBV28	TRBJ2-7	CASSLFWDRPSYEQYF
TRBV29-1	TRBJ1-1	CSVEDQRTNTEAFF
TRBV5-4	TRBJ2-3	CASTRRDRVGWDTQYF
TRBV7-9	TRBJ2-1	CASSPRGRSRSYNEQFF
TRBV5-4	TRBJ1-3	CASSLPGLSSGNTIYF
TRBV5-1	TRBJ2-2	CASSLGASGANTGELFF
TRBV18	TRBJ1-1	CASSPLTGTGVTEAFF
TRBV29-1	TRBJ2-3	CSVLRIAGVGTDTQYF
TRBV6-1	TRBJ2-1	CASSLHQGPINEQFF
TRBV10-3	TRBJ1-6	CAISDRSGPNSPLHF
TRBV4-1	TRBJ2-7	CASSQGAVAYEQYF
TRBV7-2	TRBJ1-2	CASSLFRGRFTYGYTF
TRBV28	TRBJ2-1	CASSLPTSGGYNEQFF
TRBV7-2	TRBJ1-1	CASSPTGGDTEAFF
TRBV6-6	TRBJ1-5	CASSYSSIMNQPQHF
TRBV5-8	TRBJ2-3	CASSLSGRDTDTQYF
TRBV19	TRBJ1-2	CASSIRQAYGYTF
TRBV5-4	TRBJ2-7	CASSPTFGDSYEQYF
TRBV2	TRBJ2-2	CASSLTGSDTGELFF
TRBV6-1	TRBJ2-7	CASSETAGTAYEQYF
TRBV25-1	TRBJ2-1	CASSESNSYYNEQFF
TRBV27	TRBJ2-3	CASSLSPAGVVLGTDTQYF
TRBV11-1	TRBJ2-6	CASSLAGVGANVLTF
TRBV9	TRBJ2-2	CASRRGAIGELFF
TRBV7-3	TRBJ2-5	CATAVRDQETQYF